The 22 T cell receptor beta chains below were found in one sample sequenced in a study of post-analysis software for immune sequencing data. Sequencing libraries made from TCR beta cDNA carried unique molecular identifiers. TCRdb re-called the PCR reads through MiXCR, storing one row per CDR3 protein. The profile shows more than 450,000 distinct CDR3 sequences, roughly 40% of them singletons. Their recognized antigens are unknown. Study-wide findings and caveats: Relative to controls, patients had about 5 TRBV segments at higher frequency, with TRBV5-6, TRBV5-1 and TRBV20-1 among these.

What was sequenced was blood. The receptor source for this set is a girl under 18 with multiple sclerosis.

The genes are TRBV12-3 or TRBV12-4 and TRBJ2-1; tentatively, D is TRBD2 (6 bases). The CDR3 is made up of 11 amino acids. Trimming shortened V by 7 bases and J by 10 bases, and 11 bases separated the two germline ends. Written as DNA, the CDR3 is TGTGCCAGCACCTGGAGCGGGGAGCAGTTCTTC. It translates to CASTWSGEQFF.

A few counts support this clonotype. The chain combines TRBV7-2 with TRBJ2-1; D could derive from TRBD1 or TRBD2 (6 bases each). The CDR3 runs to 17 residues. Germline V gene data show CDR1 as SGHTA and CDR2 as FQGNSA. V gave up 2 bases and J gave up 0 bases, with 14 bases separating them. CDR3 in DNA: TGTGCCAGCAGCTTACCCCGGGGGCGGTCCTCCTACAATGAGCAGTTCTTC. It is translated as CASSLPRGRSSYNEQFF.

As concerns this clonotype: At one of its ends the junction is not consistent with the germline gene, which may arise from a read error. The chain recombines TRBV7-8 with TRBJ2-1; D not resolved. Germline V gene data show CDR1 as SGHVS and CDR2 as FQNEAQ. The CDR3 extends over 16 amino acids. CDR3 residues: CASSHRARTGHNERFF. The CDR3 DNA is TGTGCCAGCAGCCACCGGGCGCGGACGGGTCACAATGAGCGGTTCTTC.

This clonotype was seen more than once but under ten times. The rearrangement links TRBV11-3 to TRBJ2-7, with 13 bases identical to TRBD2. V gave up 5 bases and J gave up 2 bases; unmatched junction bases: 9. Looked up from germline, CDR1 is SGHNT and CDR2 is YENEEA. The CDR3 runs to 17 residues. The CDR3, as DNA: TGTGCCAGCAGCCCTAGGGGGACTAGCGGGAACACCTACGAGCAGTACTTC. Its protein is CASSPRGTSGNTYEQYF.

The J gene is TRBJ1-1, the V gene TRBV5-1; weak D call: TRBD1 (6 bases). The germline V and J ends were trimmed by 4 bases and 0 bases, with 13 bases remaining between them. The germline gives CDR1 SGHRS, CDR2 YFSETQ. This CDR3 is 15 amino acids long. As DNA, the CDR3 is TGCGCCAGCAGCCACGGACAGCACATGAACACTGAAGCTTTCTTT. It is translated as CASSHGQHMNTEAFF.

The chain links TRBV18 to TRBJ2-5, with D perhaps TRBD1 (5 bases). Trimming took 3 bases from V and 2 from J, leaving 13 bases between them. Germline V gene sequence: CDR1 KGHSH, CDR2 LQKENI. There are 15 residues in the CDR3. The CDR3 spells CASSPSTASQETQYF. The CDR3 region has the DNA TGTGCCAGCTCACCGTCGACAGCAAGTCAAGAGACCCAGTACTTC.

The CDR3 region has the DNA TGCAGTGCGAGTCCCCCGGGAGGGTTAGGCAATGAGCAGTTCTTC. Translating it yields CSASPPGGLGNEQFF. The gene calls are TRBV20-1 and TRBJ2-1; TRBD2 aligns across 8 bases. The germline V gene has CDR1 DFQATT and CDR2 SNEGSKA (reference sequence). The CDR3 runs to 15 residues. With 6 bases clipped from V and 6 bases from J, the junction kept 13 bases outside the gene matches.

V gene TRBV11-3 combines with J gene TRBJ2-4; D is ambiguous. The CDR3 extends over 13 amino acids. Looked up from germline, CDR1 is SGHNT and CDR2 is YENEEA. V was pared by 4 bases and J by 2 bases, with 6 bases between. This chain's CDR3 is CASSSRTKNIQYF. CDR3 in DNA: TGTGCCAGCAGCTCTAGAACCAAAAACATTCAGTACTTC.

This clonotype has a handful of counts. The chain has TRBV12-3 or TRBV12-4 and TRBJ1-1; D gene ambiguous. The CDR3 spans 12 residues. Trimming removed 6 bases from V and 0 bases from J, with 5 bases in between. CDR3 amino acids: CASSFVNTEAFF. In DNA form, the CDR3 reads TGTGCCAGCAGCTTTGTGAACACTGAAGCTTTCTTT.

This clonotype has a handful of counts. V usage is TRBV12-3 or TRBV12-4 and J usage is TRBJ2-3, with D perhaps assigned TRBD1 or TRBD2 (5 bases each). Trimming removed 5 bases from V and 4 bases from J, with 13 bases in between. The CDR3 contains 14 residues. This CDR3 is CASSDEGISDTQYF. The CDR3 region has the DNA TGTGCCAGCAGTGACGAGGGGATTTCAGATACGCAGTATTTT.

The chain couples TRBV7-9 to TRBJ2-7; TRBD2 agrees at 13 bases. The junction had 11 bases not matched to a gene; V was cut back by 5 bases and J by 7 bases. The CDR3 loop spans 16 amino acids. Germline values: CDR1 SEHNR, CDR2 FQNEAQ (reference sequence). The CDR3: CASSPGLAGRLGEQYF. In nucleotides, the CDR3 is TGTGCCAGCAGCCCGGGACTAGCGGGACGCCTAGGGGAGCAGTACTTC.

The chain employs TRBV4-2 and TRBJ2-4, with D tentatively TRBD2 (5 bases). Trimming removed 6 bases at V and 8 bases at J, with 20 bases between. Germline V CDR1 and CDR2: LGHNA, YNFKEQ. The length of the CDR3 is 15 residues. The CDR3 spells CASRFRPGIEDIQYF. Written as DNA, the CDR3 is TGTGCCAGCAGATTTAGGCCGGGGATTGAGGACATTCAGTACTTC.

Many counts were recorded for this clonotype. The rearrangement links TRBV20-1 to TRBJ2-4; 8 bases are shared with TRBD2. The CDR3 spans 15 residues. V trimming: 6 bases; J trimming: 5 bases; junction bases outside the gene matches: 12. Germline assignment: CDR1 DFQATT and CDR2 SNEGSKA (reference sequence). The CDR3 DNA reads as TGCAGTGCAGACGAAGCGACTAGCGCCGAAAACATTCAGTACTTC. It translates to CSADEATSAENIQYF.

This sequence joins TRBV12-3 or TRBV12-4 and TRBJ1-1; D unclear. The CDR3 extends over 13 amino acids. Trimming removed 7 bases from V and 0 bases from J, with 9 bases in between. The CDR3 nucleotides read TGTGCCAGCACCCGCTCCATGAACACTGAAGCTTTCTTT. Its translation is CASTRSMNTEAFF.

The chain combines TRBV6-2 or TRBV6-3 with TRBJ2-7; no clear D gene. The germline V and J ends were trimmed by 2 bases and 5 bases, with 7 bases remaining between them. Germline assignment: CDR1 MNHEY and CDR2 SVGEGT. The CDR3 is made up of 12 amino acids. This CDR3 is CASSYRVNEQYF. CDR3 coding DNA: TGTGCCAGCAGTTACCGAGTGAACGAGCAGTACTTC.

This clonotype was seen a few times. The chain uses TRBV7-3 and TRBJ1-2, with D tentatively TRBD1 (5 bases). This CDR3 has 13 amino acids. V shed 2 bases and J shed 8 bases, with 12 bases lying between them. Germline CDR1 reads SGHTA; CDR2 reads FQGTGA. The CDR3 nucleotides are TGTGCCAGCAGCTTAGGCAGGGAGGGGGGCTACACCTTC. Protein: CASSLGREGGYTF. The full variable domain, rest sourced from reference TRBV7-3 and TRBJ1-2, is GAGVSQTPSNKVTEKGKYVELRCDPISGHTALYWYRQSLGQGPEFLIYFQGTGAADDSGLPNDRFFAVRPEGSVSTLKIQRTERGDSAVYLCASSLGREGGYTFGSGTRLTVV.

CDR3 in DNA: TGCGCCAGCAGCTGGGAACAGGGTAGCTATGGCTACACCTTC. It codes for CASSWEQGSYGYTF. V and J are TRBV5-1 and TRBJ1-2; D possibly corresponds to TRBD1 (6 bases). Looked up from germline, CDR1 is SGHRS and CDR2 is YFSETQ. Between the trimmed V and J ends, which lost 3 bases and 4 bases, there was a span of 13 bases. The CDR3 consists of 14 residues. Drawing the rest from reference TRBV5-1 and TRBJ1-2, the complete variable domain is KAGVTQTPRYLIKTRGQQVTLSCSPISGHRSVSWYQQTPGQGLQFLFEYFSETQRNKGNFPGRFSGRQFSNSRSEMNVSTLELGDSALYLCASSWEQGSYGYTFGSGTRLTVV.

This clonotype was recorded many times. The V gene is TRBV7-9, the J gene TRBJ2-5; no definite D call. This CDR3 has 13 amino acids. The germline V gene encodes CDR1 SEHNR and CDR2 FQNEAQ (reference sequence). The V gene lost 5 bases and the J gene lost 2 bases, with 9 bases spanning the gap. Here the CDR3 DNA reads TGTGCCAGCAGCCCGACGTCGCAAGAGACCCAGTACTTC. Encoded protein: CASSPTSQETQYF.

This clonotype came up a few times. The rearrangement links TRBV20-1 to TRBJ2-1; 8 nucleotides match TRBD2. The CDR3 consists of 16 residues. Germline V gene lookup returns CDR1 DFQATT and CDR2 SNEGSKA (reference sequence). The ends lost 5 bases at V and 0 bases at J; junction bases unmatched: 9. CDR3 protein: CSAERTSSYSYNEQFF. DNA of the CDR3: TGCAGTGCTGAACGGACTAGCAGTTACTCCTACAATGAGCAGTTCTTC.

The chain combines TRBV2 with TRBJ1-1; D is possibly TRBD1 (5 bases). CDR1 is SNHLY, CDR2 FYNNEI, per germline. The CDR3 totals 13 residues. V was clipped by 8 bases and J by 0 bases, with 10 bases between them. The CDR3 region has the DNA TGTGCCAGCTATCGGGGGGTGAACACTGAAGCTTTCTTT. It is translated as CASYRGVNTEAFF.

The chain carries TRBV29-1 and TRBJ2-3; 7 nucleotides align to TRBD1. Germline V lookup: CDR1 SQVTM, CDR2 ANQGSEA. CDR3 length: 14 residues. Germline trimming cut 1 base from V and 3 bases from J; bases unmatched to any gene: 4. CDR3 residues: CSVEANRGTDTQYF. As DNA, the CDR3 is TGCAGCGTTGAAGCTAACAGGGGAACAGATACGCAGTATTTT.

V is TRBV14 and J is TRBJ2-7; D remains ambiguous. The germline V gene has CDR1 SGHDN and CDR2 FVKESK. Trimming stripped 3 bases from V and 3 bases from J, with 21 bases between. The CDR3 runs to 17 residues. The CDR3 spells CASSHHRSRGYSYEQYF. In nucleotides, the CDR3 is TGTGCCAGCAGCCACCACCGATCCCGAGGATACAGCTACGAGCAGTACTTC.